The 29 T cell receptor beta chains presented below share a single source sample, sequenced in a study of blood T cell repertoires in COVID-19 (dated by TCRdb to the early 2020s). The protocol used for the library was the immunoSEQ multiplex PCR assay. TCRdb took this table from immuneACCESS and kept in-frame rearrangements with V and J called. Such tables lack part of the clones; where checked against another copy, unresolved V genes explain under half of the gap, and the rest is unexplained. A total of some 270,000 clones appear in this sample, approximately 90% of them only once. Jointly, the top ten make up 2.5% to 3% of the sample. Sequenced material: PBMCs or T cells enriched from blood (not recorded which). The receptors were gathered from a man aged 35-49 years who had been exposed to COVID-19.

This clone was counted a few times. The chain joins TRBV7-9 to TRBJ2-7; the match to TRBD1 covers 8 bases. Trimming cost V 5 bases and J 6 bases; bases outside gene matches: 3. Germline V gene data show CDR1 as SEHNR and CDR2 as FQNEAQ (reference sequence). CDR3 length: 12 residues. The CDR3 sequence: CASSQTGGEQYF. The CDR3 region has the DNA TGTGCCAGCAGCCAAACAGGGGGCGAGCAGTACTTC.

The CDR3 region has the DNA TGTGCCAGCTCCCGGGGCGGGGCAACTCCGAACACCGGGGAGCTGTTTTTT. Its translation: CASSRGGATPNTGELFF. The chain combines TRBV5-4 with TRBJ2-2; possible D gene TRBD2, 6 bases. The germline V gene has CDR1 SGHNT and CDR2 YYREEE (reference sequence). Trimming cost V 7 bases and J 0 bases, with 19 bases left between them. This CDR3 contains 17 residues.

The V call is TRBV21-1, the J call TRBJ1-1; TRBD1 reflects the table's D call only, with no check against the DNA. TRBV21-1 is annotated as a pseudogene. The CDR3 consists of 13 residues. In DNA form, the CDR3 reads TGTGCCAGCAACATTCGGCAGGACACTGAAGCTTTCTTT. It encodes CASNIRQDTEAFF.

The rearrangement uses TRBV5-1 and TRBJ2-5; no reliable D call. This CDR3 region has 13 residues. Trimming shortened V by 2 bases and J by 2 bases, and 7 bases separated the two germline ends. Germline V gene lookup returns CDR1 SGHRS and CDR2 YFSETQ. The CDR3 sequence is CASSFNKQETQYF. The CDR3 coding sequence is TGCGCCAGCAGCTTTAACAAACAAGAGACCCAGTACTTC.

This chain connects TRBV27 to TRBJ2-2; possible D gene TRBD2, 6 bases. V lost 6 bases and J lost 2, with 19 bases in between. Germline V gene data show CDR1 as MNHEY and CDR2 as SMNVEV (reference sequence). The CDR3 spans 17 residues. The DNA of the CDR3 is TGTGCCAGCAGCAACACTAGCCCGGGATATAACACCGGGGAGCTGTTTTTT. It codes for CASSNTSPGYNTGELFF.

The chain employs TRBV14 and TRBJ1-4; 8 nucleotides line up with TRBD1. The CDR3 loop spans 15 amino acids. CDR1 and CDR2 (germline): SGHDN, FVKESK. V was pared by 4 bases and J by 8 bases, with 9 bases of the junction left unmatched. DNA of the CDR3: TGTGCCAGCAGCCCCTCCGGGACAGGCACGGAAAAACTGTTTTTT. This sequence encodes CASSPSGTGTEKLFF. Full variable domain (outside the CDR3, taken from reference TRBV14 and TRBJ1-4): EAGVTQFPSHSVIEKGQTVTLRCDPISGHDNLYWYRRVMGKEIKFLLHFVKESKQDESGMPNNRFLAERTGGTYSTLKVQPAELEDSGVYFCASSPSGTGTEKLFFGSGTQLSVL.

V gene TRBV5-5 combines with J gene TRBJ2-5; 7 bases are shared with TRBD1. CDR3 size: 14 residues. Looked up from germline, CDR1 is SGHKS and CDR2 is YYEKEE (reference sequence). V shed 4 bases, J shed 4 bases, and the junction held 7 bases outside the gene matches. The CDR3 loop reads CASSPGQSGETQYF. The CDR3, as DNA: TGTGCCAGCAGCCCGGGACAGTCCGGAGAGACCCAGTACTTC.

This clone is a singleton in its sample. The chain recombines TRBV7-2 with TRBJ1-5; 7 bases line up with TRBD1. Trimming removed 0 bases from V and 1 base from J; junction bases left unmatched: 3. The CDR3 has 16 amino acids. The germline V gene encodes CDR1 SGHTA and CDR2 FQGNSA. The CDR3 loop reads CASSLAGRGSNQPQHF. In DNA, the CDR3 is TGTGCCAGCAGCTTAGCTGGCAGGGGGAGCAATCAGCCCCAGCATTTT.

The chain couples TRBV25-1 to TRBJ1-1; TRBD1 matches 7 bases. This CDR3 contains 15 residues. V trimming: 1 base; J trimming: 1 base; junction bases outside the gene matches: 3. CDR1 and CDR2 (germline): MGHDK, SYGVNS. The CDR3 sequence: CASSELGGTNTEAFF. Here the CDR3 DNA reads TGTGCCAGCAGTGAATTAGGGGGCACGAACACTGAAGCTTTCTTT.

The V gene is TRBV9, the J gene TRBJ2-7, with D uncertain. The CDR3 runs 16 residues. From germline, CDR1 is SGDLS and CDR2 YYNGEE. Trimming removed 3 bases at V and 0 bases at J, with 16 bases between. DNA for the CDR3: TGTGCCAGCAGCGACAGCCCTAATCAAAGCTCCTACGAGCAGTACTTC. Its protein is CASSDSPNQSSYEQYF. Supplemented by reference TRBV9 and TRBJ2-7, the full variable domain reads DSGVTQTPKHLITATGQRVTLRCSPRSGDLSVYWYQQSLDQGLQFLIQYYNGEERAKGNILERFSAQQFPDLHSELNLSSLELGDSALYFCASSDSPNQSSYEQYFGPGTRLTVT.

The rearrangement uses TRBV19 and TRBJ1-5; 9 bases align to TRBD1. With 7 bases clipped from V and 2 bases from J, the junction kept 9 bases outside the gene matches. The CDR3 contains 16 residues. The germline gives CDR1 LNHDA, CDR2 SQIVND (reference sequence). CDR3: CASTPTGGDGNQPQHF. The CDR3 bases are TGTGCCAGTACCCCGACAGGGGGGGACGGCAATCAGCCCCAGCATTTT. Complete variable domain (other parts from reference TRBV19 and TRBJ1-5): DGGITQSPKYLFRKEGQNVTLSCEQNLNHDAMYWYRQDPGQGLRLIYYSQIVNDFQKGDIAEGYSVSREKKESFPLTVTSAQKNPTAFYLCASTPTGGDGNQPQHFGDGTRLSIL.

The chain carries TRBV29-1 and TRBJ1-2; 8 positions match TRBD1. Germline CDR1 is SQVTM and CDR2 is ANQGSEA. J lost 1 base, V lost 4 bases, and 11 bases had no gene match. CDR3 length: 16 amino acids. CDR3 in amino acids: CSVGGGQGARNYGYTF. Here the CDR3 DNA reads TGCAGCGTTGGTGGTGGGCAGGGGGCCCGTAACTATGGCTACACCTTC.

This clone appeared once. This chain connects TRBV3-1 (or the pseudogene TRBV3-2) to TRBJ2-5, with 11 bases matching TRBD2. CDR1 and CDR2 from the germline V gene are LGHDT and YNNKEL (reference sequence). J lost 1 base, V lost 2 bases, and 21 bases had no gene match. The CDR3 runs to 22 residues. This CDR3 reads CASSQLSSGRLAGFGTQETQYF. The CDR3 nucleotides are TGTGCCAGCAGCCAATTATCGAGTGGGCGACTAGCGGGGTTTGGGACCCAAGAGACCCAGTACTTC.

The rearrangement joins TRBV30 to TRBJ2-7, with no clear D. V was trimmed by 0 bases and J by 8 bases, leaving 14 bases between them. The CDR3 sequence is 13 residues long. CDR1 and CDR2 (germline): GTSNPN, SVGIG (reference sequence). CDR3 residues: CAWSVRFAEKQYF. DNA for the CDR3: TGTGCCTGGAGTGTTCGGTTTGCGGAGAAGCAGTACTTC.

V and J are TRBV27 and TRBJ2-5, with 12 bases aligning to TRBD1. Trimming cost V 5 bases and J 3 bases; bases outside gene matches: 13. The CDR3 contains 18 residues. The germline CDR1 and CDR2 sequences are MNHEY and SMNVEV (reference sequence). Written as DNA, the CDR3 is TGTGCCAGCAGTACCCAGGGACAGGGGGCGGCGGGGAAAGAGACCCAGTACTTC. Protein sequence: CASSTQGQGAAGKETQYF.

The chain combines TRBV19 with TRBJ2-1, with 8 bases lining up with TRBD1. The CDR3 sequence is 17 residues long. V trimming: 3 bases; J trimming: 8 bases; junction bases outside the gene matches: 15. Germline CDR1 and CDR2: LNHDA and SQIVND (reference sequence). CDR3 DNA: TGTGCCAGTAGTATCCTCCCAGGGGGCGGTATTGGACATGAGCAGTTCTTC. This gives the protein CASSILPGGGIGHEQFF.

The gene calls are TRBV10-3 and TRBJ2-1; 10 nucleotides agree with TRBD1. In germline, CDR1 is ENHRY, CDR2 SYGVKD. CDR3 length: 17 amino acids. V was clipped by 3 bases and J by 6 bases; unmatched bases: 11. The CDR3 DNA follows: TGTGCCATCAGTGAAAGTGGGGGACAGGGGTGGCCCAATGAGCAGTTCTTC. Its translation is CAISESGGQGWPNEQFF.

A single count supports this clone. The junction shows a germline mismatch at one end, possibly a read error. J is TRBJ2-4 and V is TRBV9; 11 positions match TRBD2. Germline CDR1 is SGDLS and CDR2 is YYNGEE. This CDR3 spans 16 amino acids. CDR3 nucleotide sequence: TGTGCCAGCAGCGTAGGAAGACTAGCGGGGCCCCGAACGCGAGACTTC. The encoded protein is CASSVGRLAGPRTRDF.

This chain connects TRBV21-1 to TRBJ1-5; TRBD1 is the table's D call, not checked against the DNA. TRBV21-1 is an annotated pseudogene. The CDR3 loop spans 17 amino acids. CDR3 sequence (DNA): TGTGCCAGCAGCAAGCACCCAGACAGGGTGAGCAATCAGCCCCAGCATTTT. This translates into CASSKHPDRVSNQPQHF.

This chain joins TRBV29-1 and TRBJ2-1; TRBD1 matches at 7 bases. This CDR3 comprises 12 residues. Germline V gene lookup returns CDR1 SQVTM and CDR2 ANQGSEA. The V segment lost 6 bases and the J segment 8 bases; nucleotides outside the gene matches: 7. The CDR3 loop is CSVGTVSDEQFF. CDR3 in DNA: TGCAGCGTGGGGACAGTCTCCGATGAGCAGTTCTTC.

The V gene is TRBV24-1, the J gene TRBJ2-3, with D perhaps TRBD2 (6 bases). This CDR3 has 15 residues. V lost 2 bases and J lost 2, with 10 bases in between. The germline CDR1 and CDR2 sequences are KGHDR and SFDVKD. The CDR3 sequence is CATSDSWDSTDTQYF. The CDR3 nucleotides read TGTGCCACCAGTGATTCCTGGGACTCCACAGATACGCAGTATTTT.

The rearrangement uses TRBV6-1 and TRBJ1-1; D is possibly TRBD1 (6 bases). V was clipped by 3 bases and J by 1 base, with 9 bases between them. The CDR3 consists of 14 residues. Germline V CDR1 and CDR2: MNHNS, SASEGT. The CDR3 DNA sequence: TGTGCCAGCAGTGAGCAGGACAGGAACACTGAAGCTTTCTTT. Its protein product is CASSEQDRNTEAFF.

V usage is TRBV7-9 and J usage is TRBJ2-1; TRBD2 agrees at 7 bases. J was trimmed by 2 bases and V by 2 bases; bases with no gene match: 6. The CDR3 covers 16 residues. Germline V gene data show CDR1 as SEHNR and CDR2 as FQNEAQ (reference sequence). CDR3 amino acids: CASSLSTGGTYNEQFF. The CDR3 DNA sequence: TGTGCCAGCAGCTTATCCACGGGAGGAACCTACAATGAGCAGTTCTTC.

The rearrangement joins TRBV5-5 to TRBJ1-4; D is perhaps TRBD1 (5 bases). The CDR3 length is 17 residues. Germline V CDR1 and CDR2: SGHKS, YYEKEE (reference sequence). Trimming took off 3 bases at V and 7 bases at J, with 22 bases between the two ends. The CDR3 sequence: CASSSSPNQGVREKLFF. Here the CDR3 DNA reads TGTGCCAGCAGCTCCTCCCCCAACCAGGGCGTTCGTGAAAAACTGTTTTTT.

CDR3 protein: CASSSGVGNEQFF. The CDR3 region has the DNA TGTGCCAGCAGCTCCGGGGTAGGCAATGAGCAGTTCTTC. This chain links TRBV7-3 with TRBJ2-1; possible D gene TRBD2, 5 bases. In germline, CDR1 is SGHTA, CDR2 FQGTGA. The CDR3 extends over 13 amino acids. V lost 4 bases, J lost 6 bases, and 10 bases lay in between.

V usage is TRBV5-1 and J usage is TRBJ1-1; 8 nucleotides align to TRBD1. Germline V gives CDR1 SGHRS, CDR2 YFSETQ. Trimming took 4 bases from V and 1 from J; bases not matched to a gene: 9. The CDR3 contains 16 residues. In nucleotides, the CDR3 is TGCGCCAGCAGCCGGACGCCGGGACAGGCGAACACTGAAGCTTTCTTT. This encodes CASSRTPGQANTEAFF.

The chain uses TRBV5-1 and TRBJ2-1; 7 bases align to TRBD2. Trimming cost V 5 bases and J 2 bases; bases outside gene matches: 10. Germline V lookup: CDR1 SGHRS, CDR2 YFSETQ. The CDR3 is 16 residues long. The CDR3 DNA follows: TGCGCCAGCAGTCCAATTAGCGGGTCACCCTACAATGAGCAGTTCTTC. Encoded protein: CASSPISGSPYNEQFF. The full variable domain, in which reference TRBV5-1 and TRBJ2-1 provide the parts outside the CDR3, is KAGVTQTPRYLIKTRGQQVTLSCSPISGHRSVSWYQQTPGQGLQFLFEYFSETQRNKGNFPGRFSGRQFSNSRSEMNVSTLELGDSALYLCASSPISGSPYNEQFFGPGTRLTVL.

The chain combines TRBV4-1 with TRBJ1-2; 7 nucleotides agree with TRBD1. V lost 0 bases and J lost 2; bases outside the gene matches: 3. Looked up from germline, CDR1 is MGHRA and CDR2 is YSYEKL. This CDR3 spans 15 amino acids. For the CDR3, the DNA is TGCGCCAGCAGCCAAGATCAGGGGGTAAACTATGGCTACACCTTC. It yields the protein CASSQDQGVNYGYTF.

The chain is built from TRBV12-5 and TRBJ2-5; 7 nucleotides align to TRBD1. The germline V gene has CDR1 LGHNT and CDR2 FRNRAP. The V and J ends lost 2 bases and 2 bases, in that order; junction bases with no gene match: 5. The CDR3 extends over 15 amino acids. The DNA of the CDR3 is TGTGCTAGTGGTTTGAAGACAGGGCCTCAAGAGACCCAGTACTTC. Translated, it gives CASGLKTGPQETQYF.